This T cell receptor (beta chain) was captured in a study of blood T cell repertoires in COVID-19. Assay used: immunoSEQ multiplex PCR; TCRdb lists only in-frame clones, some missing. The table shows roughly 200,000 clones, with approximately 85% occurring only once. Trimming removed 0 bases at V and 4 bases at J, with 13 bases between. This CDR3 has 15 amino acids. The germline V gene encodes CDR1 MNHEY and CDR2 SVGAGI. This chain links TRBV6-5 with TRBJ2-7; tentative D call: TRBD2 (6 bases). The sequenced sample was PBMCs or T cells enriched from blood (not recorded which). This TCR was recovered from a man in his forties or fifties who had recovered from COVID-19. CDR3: CASSYSAGKNYEQYF. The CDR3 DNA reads TGTGCCAGCAGTTACTCGGCGGGAAAGAATTACGAGCAGTACTTC.